Detailed here is one T cell receptor (beta chain). Its matching antigen is unknown. This sample stems from a study of a mutant IDH1 vaccine in newly diagnosed glioma. Study findings and constraints: Vaccine-induced immune responses were detected in about 95% of patients.

The CDR3 runs 14 residues. The V and J ends lost 5 bases and 0 bases, in that order; junction bases with no gene match: 2. Per the germline V gene, CDR1 is MNHEY and CDR2 is SVGAGI. The data were produced by immunoSEQ multiplex PCR, yet TCRdb's version contains in-frame clones alone and is incomplete. The data hold over 75,000 clones, with around 77% observed a single time. As for time point: baseline, week 1 (first vaccination visit). The sample's treatment: pre-vaccination baseline after standard-of-care therapy. The source material was PBMCs, sampled from a glioma patient treated with radiotherapy, temozolomide or both. The TCR was taken from a man aged 40-50 years with glioma. The genes are TRBV6-5 and TRBJ2-7; 9 bases agree with TRBD1. In DNA, the CDR3 is TGTGCCAGCAGTGAACAGGGGGCCTCCTACGAGCAGTACTTC. Its translation: CASSEQGASYEQYF.